This note documents a single T cell receptor beta chain sequence. Study processing details: Nucleated cell counts were estimated from reference gene primer amplification. TCRdb's table, derived via immunoSEQ multiplex PCR, lists solely in-frame clones and lacks some. V and J calls and clone size are given by that table; D and trimming were obtained from the DNA. The sample shows 310,000 or so clones, roughly 89% of them seen only once. The data originate from a study of blood T cell repertoires in COVID-19. At the level of the study: Sites across the United States, Italy and Spain contributed samples from acute and convalescent COVID-19. PBMCs, B-cell-depleted T cells, or T cells provided the cDNA or gDNA that made up the material.

Participant age was roughly 18 to 90 years, and participants resided in 25 or so US areas. This clonotype was sampled from a woman between 18 and 29 years old with acute COVID-19. The specimen was PBMCs or T cells enriched from blood (not recorded which).

In DNA form, the CDR3 reads TGTGCCAGCAGAAAACCGGGCGGGAATAGCAATCAGCCCCAGCATTTT. Translated: CASRKPGGNSNQPQHF. The V call is TRBV2, the J call TRBJ1-5; unclear D gene. This CDR3 has 16 residues. The V gene lost 6 bases and the J gene lost 0 bases, with 15 bases spanning the gap. CDR1 SNHLY and CDR2 FYNNEI come from the germline V gene.